This T cell receptor (beta chain) was obtained from a study of Graves' ophthalmopathy and Graves' hyperthyroidism. Study findings and constraints: In blood appeared most of the expanded thyroid clonotypes whose frequency exceeded 0.001.

From RNA, the CDR3 regions of TCR beta chains were amplified and sequenced. HTBI primers served in a first-round RT-PCR, which a second-round multiplex PCR followed. Via MiXCR, TCRdb re-called the multiplex PCR reads, giving one row per CDR3 protein. The sample comprises roughly 500,000 distinct CDR3 sequences, about an eighth of which are singletons, and about 9.4% rests with the top ten. V was shortened by 5 bases and J by 7 bases, with 21 bases between the two germline ends. The CDR3 extends over 16 amino acids. The germline CDR1 and CDR2 sequences are DFQATT and SNEGSKA (reference sequence). This clonotype was seen a single time. Its antigen is as yet unknown. Certain patients, namely those with other autoimmune diseases, uncontrolled infections, pregnancy or lactation, were excluded. Sampling over 7.5 ml of fresh peripheral blood provided the PBMCs.

This TCR was recovered from a woman aged 25 to 39 with Graves' ophthalmopathy. Sequencing was performed on blood. The gene calls are TRBV20-1 and TRBJ1-6, with D perhaps matching TRBD1 (6 bases). This CDR3 reads CSALRGTFNANSPLHF. CDR3 DNA: TGCAGTGCTCTTCGTGGGACATTCAACGCCAATTCACCCCTCCACTTT.